These T cell receptor beta chains were read from a single sample in a study of blood T cell repertoires in COVID-19. Clones were read by immunoSEQ multiplex PCR, and TCRdb kept only the in-frame ones, dropping some. The repertoire includes hundreds of thousands of clones, 70% to 90% of them detected once, and less than 2.5% sits in the top ten. Sequenced: PBMCs or T cells enriched from blood (not recorded which). These TCRs come from a man aged 30-40 years who had recovered from COVID-19. Both conserved end residues are part of each CDR3. The D gene is left open where the match is weak.

TRBJ1-1	16	TRBV7-8	TRBD1	CASSIRDRGRLGEAFF
TRBJ1-4	16	TRBV27	.	CASSEGQGWSNEKLFF
TRBJ1-2	15	TRBV9	TRBD1	CASSPGGQPLYGYTF
TRBJ1-4	15	TRBV4-1	TRBD1	CASSQADRVDEKLFF
TRBJ2-6	16	TRBV4-3	.	CASSQEAGTGANVLTF
TRBJ1-1	13	TRBV2	.	CASSEMANTEAFF
TRBJ1-5	15	TRBV5-6	TRBD1	CASSRGQGSGQPQHF
TRBJ1-6	17	TRBV9	TRBD1	CASSVEGWGQGSGPLHF
TRBJ1-1	16	TRBV7-9	.	CASSLLGRSFDTEAFF
TRBJ1-4	15	TRBV7-9	TRBD1	CASSFRGLKDEKLFF
TRBJ1-4	16	TRBV24-1	TRBD1	CATSDSGQGGGEKLFF
TRBJ2-3	14	TRBV5-1	.	CASSLGQLTDTQYF
TRBJ1-4	16	TRBV5-8	TRBD1	CASSLALGTGSKRLFF
TRBJ1-4	12	TRBV12-3/TRBV12-4	.	CASSRGDEKLFF
TRBJ2-7	15	TRBV19	.	CASSIGSTGSYEQYF
TRBJ2-2	12	TRBV5-5	.	CASSLESSRGFF
TRBJ1-1	17	TRBV2	TRBD1	CASSETTGGPSNTEAFF
TRBJ2-7	15	TRBV10-3	TRBD2	CAISESTSGGPEQYF
TRBJ2-4	19	TRBV5-1	TRBD1	CASSLVGTGGEAAKNIQYF
TRBJ2-7	15	TRBV27	.	CASSPQGSILYEQYF
TRBJ2-1	17	TRBV9	TRBD2	CASSVEHGAGGLNEQFF
TRBJ1-1	12	TRBV6-2/TRBV6-3	.	CASSLGGPEAFF
TRBJ1-2	13	TRBV30	.	CAWSVLTHTGYTF
TRBJ1-1	15	TRBV5-6	TRBD1	CASSLFNRGNTEAFF
TRBJ2-1	17	TRBV6-6	.	CASSLKPLDQGYNEQFF
TRBJ1-4	15	TRBV21-1	.	CASSKEGQVNEKLFF
TRBJ2-2	17	TRBV4-2	TRBD2	CASSQGSTSGGDGELFF
TRBJ1-2	13	TRBV7-3	TRBD1	CASSLGRGDGYTF
TRBJ1-4	15	TRBV9	.	CASSLQGGRSEKLFF
TRBJ1-4	15	TRBV9	.	CASREQRGACEKLFF
TRBJ1-1	15	TRBV2	TRBD1	CASRLTGGAYTEAFF
TRBJ1-1	14	TRBV6-5	.	CASCAVETSTEAFF
TRBJ1-6	11	TRBV30	.	CAWSVNPTLHF
TRBJ1-6	16	TRBV9	.	CASSVGLSGSSGPLHF
TRBJ1-2	14	TRBV2	.	CASSVASAPYGYTF
TRBJ2-7	14	TRBV7-2	.	CASSPLGRRYEQYF
TRBJ2-2	16	TRBV11-2	TRBD2	CASSLASGGYTGELFF
TRBJ1-4	15	TRBV18	TRBD1	CASSPQGQVREKLFF
TRBJ2-2	15	TRBV18	.	CASSSKGGNTGELFF
TRBJ1-2	11	TRBV30	.	CAWSVEGGYTF
TRBJ1-2	13	TRBV9	.	CASSVKPGRGYTF
TRBJ2-7	18	TRBV2	TRBD2	CASSRSQLLAGGPYEQYF
TRBJ1-1	14	TRBV5-1	TRBD1	CASSPQDRDTEAFF
TRBJ1-1	14	TRBV7-3	.	CASSLTGGQTEAFF
TRBJ2-3	18	TRBV6-2/TRBV6-3	TRBD2	CASSPGLAGVYSTDTQYF